The 24 T cell receptor beta chains listed next were all sequenced from one sample in a study of T-cell memory formation after mild COVID-19 (dated by TCRdb to the early 2020s). The library was prepared using 5' RACE. The listed sequencing device is Illumina NovaSeq 6000. TCRdb applied fastp at Q25 and MiXCR to the public reads, then kept only in-frame beta chains. Each entry is one CDR3 protein sequence, shown with its most common DNA and genes. The sample table contains 530,000 or so distinct CDR3 sequences; only one count was recorded for 17% of them. Around 8.1% of the sample comes from the top ten. Sequenced: PBMCs or a T cell subset sorted from them (not recorded which). The receptors come from an adult woman who had mild COVID-19 (a few samples of this study predate the infection). The sample titles of this study are shuffled in the database, so cell type and time point are left out; the donor was told from shared clones.

This chain joins TRBV5-1 and TRBJ2-4, with D unclear. Germline V CDR1 and CDR2: SGHRS, YFSETQ. This CDR3 has 16 amino acids. V lost 4 bases and J 0 bases, leaving 14 bases between the germline ends. The CDR3, as DNA: TGCGCCAGCAGCCGTACCCCGGATCTAGCCAAAAACATTCAGTACTTC. Encoded protein: CASSRTPDLAKNIQYF. The entire variable domain, with the rest obtained from reference TRBV5-1 and TRBJ2-4, is as follows: KAGVTQTPRYLIKTRGQQVTLSCSPISGHRSVSWYQQTPGQGLQFLFEYFSETQRNKGNFPGRFSGRQFSNSRSEMNVSTLELGDSALYLCASSRTPDLAKNIQYFGAGTRLSVL.

The chain recombines TRBV9 with TRBJ2-1, with no clear D. Trimming pared 3 bases from V and 4 bases from J, leaving 8 bases between. This CDR3 is built from 13 residues. The V gene's germline CDR1 is SGDLS and CDR2 YYNGEE. The CDR3 protein is CASSESPYNEQFF. As DNA, the CDR3 is TGTGCCAGCAGCGAGTCCCCATACAATGAGCAGTTCTTC.

J is TRBJ2-1 and V is TRBV3-1, with D uncertain. Trimming stripped 10 bases from V and 12 bases from J, with 19 bases between. In germline, CDR1 is LGHDT, CDR2 YNNKEL (reference sequence). This CDR3 spans 12 amino acids. CDR3 amino acids: CATSVWAGGQFF. Here the CDR3 DNA reads TGTGCCACATCGGTGTGGGCCGGCGGGCAGTTCTTC.

This clonotype was recorded a few times. This chain uses TRBV24-1 with TRBJ1-2; D call uncertain. Germline CDR1 KGHDR, CDR2 SFDVKD. V lost 3 bases to trimming and J lost 4 bases, with 17 bases between them. The CDR3 has 16 amino acids. The CDR3 DNA reads TGTGCCACCAGTGATCCCTCGGGGTCGGCCCTCTATGGCTACACCTTC. As protein: CATSDPSGSALYGYTF.

This clonotype turned up a few times. The chain recombines TRBV12-3 or TRBV12-4 with TRBJ2-1; TRBD2 agrees at 7 bases. The junction had 8 bases not matched to a gene; V was cut back by 3 bases and J by 9 bases. CDR3 length: 14 residues. DNA of the CDR3: TGTGCCAGCAGTTTTGGGCGGGAGTTTGGTGAGCAGTTCTTC. Its protein product is CASSFGREFGEQFF.

This clonotype turned up a few times. The chain couples TRBV6-6 to TRBJ1-2; D not resolved. Trimming pared 4 bases from V and 8 bases from J, leaving 14 bases between. Germline loops: CDR1 MNHNY, CDR2 SVGAGI (reference sequence). The CDR3 has 13 amino acids. Written as DNA, the CDR3 is TGTGCCAGCAGTTTCGTACAGCTGGGGGGCTACACCTTC. This codes for CASSFVQLGGYTF.

The rearrangement uses TRBV6-5 and TRBJ2-1, with a tentative D call TRBD2 (6 bases). Germline CDR1 is MNHEY and CDR2 is SVGAGI. Trimming left V 6 bases short and J 6 bases short, with 18 bases between. This CDR3 is 15 amino acids long. The CDR3 loop is CASSNLRGIGNEQFF. CDR3 coding DNA: TGTGCCAGCAGCAACCTCCGGGGGATCGGCAATGAGCAGTTCTTC.

This clonotype was observed a handful of times. V is TRBV23-1 and J is TRBJ2-3; D unclear. TRBV23-1 is assigned to the ORF class and has an uncertain function. This CDR3 comprises 17 residues. With 3 bases removed from V and 2 bases from J, the gap between germline ends came to 18 bases. CDR3 protein: CASSHLKTRKPTDTQYF. CDR3 nucleotides: TGCGCCAGCAGTCACCTGAAGACACGGAAACCCACAGATACGCAGTATTTT.

The chain has TRBV12-3 or TRBV12-4 and TRBJ2-7, with D tentatively TRBD2 (5 bases). This CDR3 comprises 15 residues. V was pared by 5 bases and J by 0 bases, with 14 bases between. CDR3 in DNA: TGTGCCAGCAGTCTCCTCGAGGGATACTCCTACGAGCAGTACTTC. It specifies CASSLLEGYSYEQYF.

This clonotype was seen only a few times. This chain connects TRBV6-2 or TRBV6-3 to TRBJ1-2; D remains ambiguous. The CDR3 runs to 12 residues. The V end was cut by 6 bases, the J end by 5 bases, with 10 bases between. The germline CDR1 and CDR2 sequences are MNHEY and SVGEGT. The CDR3 protein is CASSTGGYGYTF. The CDR3 bases are TGTGCCAGCAGCACGGGAGGGTATGGCTACACCTTC.

In its sample, this clonotype was seen a few times. The V and J genes are TRBV10-3 and TRBJ2-3, with 7 nucleotides matching TRBD2. Germline loops: CDR1 ENHRY, CDR2 SYGVKD. The ends lost 9 bases at V and 0 bases at J; junction bases unmatched: 3. The CDR3 covers 13 residues. The CDR3 sequence: CAIKRGSTDTQYF. The CDR3 nucleotides read TGTGCCATAAAGCGGGGTAGCACAGATACGCAGTATTTT.

This clonotype was counted at least ten times. The V gene is TRBV5-1, the J gene TRBJ2-5; possibly TRBD1 or TRBD2 for D (5 bases each). Looked up from germline, CDR1 is SGHRS and CDR2 is YFSETQ. The CDR3 spans 14 residues. Trimming took 1 base from V and 1 from J, leaving 8 bases between them. The CDR3 spells CASSLWGPQETQYF. Written as DNA, the CDR3 is TGCGCCAGCAGCTTGTGGGGACCCCAAGAGACCCAGTACTTC.

V gene TRBV6-1 combines with J gene TRBJ2-6; D is unresolved. This CDR3 is built from 14 residues. V lost 2 bases and J lost 4, with 6 bases in between. Germline assignment: CDR1 MNHNS and CDR2 SASEGT. The CDR3 spells CASSEFPGANVLTF. CDR3 nucleotides: TGTGCCAGCAGTGAATTTCCCGGGGCCAACGTCCTGACTTTC.

The rearrangement uses TRBV7-3 and TRBJ1-1; 8 positions match TRBD1. The CDR3 runs 15 residues. The V gene's germline CDR1 is SGHTA and CDR2 FQGTGA. V lost 0 bases, J lost 7 bases, and 7 bases stayed unmatched. The CDR3, as DNA: TGTGCCAGCAGCTTAACGGGGCAGGGGGCAGGTGAAGCTTTCTTT. Translated: CASSLTGQGAGEAFF.

This clonotype was counted between two and nine times. The rearrangement links TRBV7-9 to TRBJ2-3, with TRBD2 matching over 11 bases. V lost 5 bases to trimming and J lost 7 bases; unmatched junction nucleotides: 11. In germline, CDR1 is SEHNR, CDR2 FQNEAQ (reference sequence). The CDR3 contains 16 residues. CDR3 protein: CASSPGLAGLTYTQYF. The CDR3 region has the DNA TGTGCCAGCAGCCCTGGACTAGCGGGTCTAACCTATACGCAGTATTTT. The whole variable domain, filled in from reference TRBV7-9 and TRBJ2-3, reads DTGVSQNPRHKITKRGQNVTFRCDPISEHNRLYWYRQTLGQGPEFLTYFQNEAQLEKSRLLSDRFSAERPKGSFSTLEIQRTEQGDSAMYLCASSPGLAGLTYTQYFGPGTRLTVL.

In this sample, this clonotype turned up a few times. The chain is built from TRBV12-3 or TRBV12-4 and TRBJ2-5, with TRBD1 matching 10 bases. The CDR3 has 18 residues. Trimming took 0 bases from V and 5 from J; bases not matched to a gene: 12. The CDR3 reads CASSLAVRDRGDWETQYF. CDR3 bases: TGTGCCAGCAGTTTAGCGGTCCGGGACAGGGGCGATTGGGAGACCCAGTACTTC.

This clonotype appeared once. The chain carries TRBV4-1 and TRBJ2-2, with D possibly being TRBD1 (6 bases). Germline loops: CDR1 MGHRA, CDR2 YSYEKL. This CDR3 has 15 amino acids. Trimming took 3 bases from V and 5 from J, leaving 13 bases between them. CDR3 sequence: CASSHRQVETGELFF. The CDR3 bases are TGCGCCAGCAGCCACCGACAGGTAGAAACCGGGGAGCTGTTTTTT.

The rearrangement joins TRBV6-6 to TRBJ2-7, with 10 bases lining up with TRBD2. Germline V gene sequence: CDR1 MNHNY, CDR2 SVGAGI (reference sequence). J was trimmed by 2 bases and V by 6 bases; bases with no gene match: 7. CDR3 length equals 15 residues. In nucleotides, the CDR3 is TGTGCCAGCAGCCCGGCAGCGGGAGGGACCTACGAGCAGTACTTC. Amino acid sequence: CASSPAAGGTYEQYF.

The gene calls are TRBV7-9 and TRBJ2-7; 10 bases are a match to TRBD1. Germline CDR1 reads SEHNR; CDR2 reads FQNEAQ (reference sequence). This CDR3 comprises 16 residues. The V and J ends lost 5 bases and 0 bases, in that order; junction bases with no gene match: 7. The CDR3 reads CASSPGTGEASYEQYF. In DNA, the CDR3 is TGTGCCAGCAGCCCGGGGACAGGGGAGGCCTCCTACGAGCAGTACTTC.

The V call is TRBV20-1, the J call TRBJ2-7, with D perhaps TRBD1 (5 bases). The germline CDR1 and CDR2 sequences are DFQATT and SNEGSKA (reference sequence). This CDR3 contains 13 residues. Here the CDR3 DNA reads TGCAGCCTTAGGGTGCAGGGTCTCTACGAGCAGTACTTC. It codes for CSLRVQGLYEQYF.

This clonotype was counted between two and nine times. In nucleotides, the CDR3 is TGTGCCAGCAGCTTGGTTATTCCCATCGGCGGGGAGCTGTTTTTT. Encoded protein: CASSLVIPIGGELFF. V gene TRBV5-6 combines with J gene TRBJ2-2; the D is unclear. Trimming shortened V by 0 bases and J by 7 bases, and 13 bases separated the two germline ends. Germline CDR1 is SGHDT and CDR2 is YYEEEE. This CDR3 comprises 15 residues.

The rearrangement uses TRBV5-5 and TRBJ2-7; no reliable D call. Germline V lookup: CDR1 SGHKS, CDR2 YYEKEE (reference sequence). Trimming removed 0 bases from V and 0 bases from J, with 13 bases in between. The CDR3 loop spans 16 amino acids. For the CDR3, the DNA is TGTGCCAGCAGCTTGGCCGGTGTGACAAGCTCCTACGAGCAGTACTTC. Translation: CASSLAGVTSSYEQYF.

The chain's CDR3 is CASRSSGANTGELFF. CDR3 nucleotides: TGTGCCAGCAGATCTAGCGGGGCCAACACCGGGGAGCTGTTTTTT. This rearrangement joins TRBV12-3 or TRBV12-4 to TRBJ2-2, with 9 bases lining up with TRBD2. Unmatched junction bases numbered 4, after V lost 6 bases and J lost 2 bases. This CDR3 is 15 amino acids long.

This clonotype was seen a few times. The chain combines TRBV24-1 with TRBJ2-5; 9 bases match TRBD1. CDR3 length equals 15 residues. After removal of 5 bases from V and 1 base from J, the junction contained 4 bases not matched to a gene. The germline V gene encodes CDR1 KGHDR and CDR2 SFDVKD. In nucleotides, the CDR3 is TGTGCCACCAGTGCGGGACAGGGAGCCCAAGAGACCCAGTACTTC. Translated, it gives CATSAGQGAQETQYF.